This T cell receptor (beta chain) was sequenced in a study of blood T cell repertoires in COVID-19. Germline-derived CDR1 and CDR2 are SGHAT and FQDESV (reference sequence). This CDR3 is built from 14 residues. The germline V and J ends were trimmed by 1 base and 3 bases, with 10 bases remaining between them. Authors' methods: Estimation of nucleated cell counts relied on the amplification of reference gene primers. The method was immunoSEQ multiplex PCR; TCRdb's version includes in-frame clones alone and lacks a portion of them. The V and J calls and clone size are taken from that table; D and trimming were inferred from the DNA. Of about 150,000 clones listed, under 90% are singletons.

The origin of this receptor is a man aged 55 to 70 with acute or convalescent COVID-19. The sequenced material came from peripheral blood. This chain links TRBV11-1 with TRBJ2-7, with D unresolved. CDR3 region: CASSLDLAVYEQYF. The CDR3, as DNA: TGTGCCAGCAGCTTAGATCTGGCAGTCTACGAGCAGTACTTC.